The rows below give T cell receptor beta chains drawn from one sample of a study of cytomegalovirus exposure and HLA in healthy donors. Clones were read by immunoSEQ multiplex PCR, and TCRdb kept only the in-frame ones, dropping some. The sample records roughly 230,000 clones, about 92% being singletons. Source material: PBMCs. The receptors come from a woman in her 30s in good health and CMV-seronegative. CDR3s include the opening cysteine and the closing phenylalanine or tryptophan. A D gene is named only where the DNA matches it firmly. Expanded clones are given a class, and other clones once, few, many or no size at all.

J gene	V gene	clone size	D gene	CDR3 protein	CDR3 DNA
TRBJ2-7	TRBV4-1	once	NA	CASMSPGSEQYF	TGCGCCAGCATGTCCCCGGGATCCGAGCAGTACTTC
TRBJ2-3	TRBV5-4	NA	NA	CASSLGGGTDTQYF	TGTGCCAGCAGCTTGGGAGGGGGAACAGATACGCAGTATTTT
TRBJ2-7	TRBV21-1	NA	NA	CASSKRQALQQYF	TGTGCCAGCAGCAAAAGACAGGCGCTTCAGCAGTACTTC
TRBJ2-6	TRBV9	NA	NA	CASGRGSGANVLTF	TGTGCCAGCGGCAGGGGCTCTGGGGCCAACGTCCTGACTTTC
TRBJ2-2	TRBV2	NA	NA	CASSGGTTNTGELFF	TGTGCCAGCAGTGGGGGGACCACGAACACCGGGGAGCTGTTTTTT
TRBJ2-7	TRBV11-3	NA	TRBD1	CASSDRDRGPEQYF	TGTGCCAGCAGCGACCGGGACAGGGGCCCCGAGCAGTACTTC
TRBJ1-4	TRBV28	once	NA	CASRPRGAGEKLFF	TGTGCCAGCAGACCCAGGGGCGCCGGAGAAAAACTGTTTTTT
TRBJ1-2	TRBV18	NA	NA	CASSPPATNYGYTF	TGTGCCAGCTCACCACCAGCCACCAACTATGGCTACACCTTC
TRBJ1-5	TRBV30	NA	NA	CAYLTGIFEDQPQHF	TGTGCATATCTAACAGGGATATTCGAGGATCAGCCCCAGCATTTT
TRBJ1-2	TRBV14	NA	NA	CASSLGGTDEYGYTF	TGTGCCAGCAGCCTGGGCGGGACGGACGAATATGGCTACACCTTC
TRBJ2-1	TRBV18	NA	NA	CASSPGMSVGEQFF	TGTGCCAGCTCACCGGGGATGAGTGTGGGTGAGCAGTTCTTC
TRBJ2-5	TRBV6-6	NA	TRBD1	CASSYLGTGSRETQYF	TGTGCCAGCAGTTACTTGGGGACAGGCAGTCGGGAGACCCAGTACTTC
TRBJ2-5	TRBV5-1	NA	NA	CASSPTSNQETQYF	TGCGCCAGCAGCCCTACTAGCAACCAAGAGACCCAGTACTTC
TRBJ2-2	TRBV2	NA	TRBD2	CASKRVAGGSGELFF	TGTGCCAGCAAGCGGGTAGCGGGAGGGTCCGGGGAGCTGTTTTTT
TRBJ2-3	TRBV6-1	NA	TRBD1	CASSEEPPGQGTDTQYF	TGTGCCAGCAGTGAAGAACCCCCCGGACAGGGCACAGATACGCAGTATTTT
TRBJ1-3	TRBV2	NA	TRBD1	CASSDLPGQDTGNTIYF	TGTGCCAGCAGTGACCTTCCGGGACAGGATACTGGAAACACCATATATTTT
TRBJ2-4	TRBV28	NA	NA	CTAGAKNIQYF	TGTACAGCGGGAGCCAAAAACATTCAGTACTTC